Reported below is one TCR beta chain. Its antigen is not identified. Under 3 months in duration, the ophthalmopathy in affected donors had moderate-to-severe activity, CAS ≥3 and NOSPECS ≥4. The sample is drawn from a study of Graves' ophthalmopathy and Graves' hyperthyroidism. Study-wide points: Most thyroid-expanded clonotypes exceeding 0.001 frequency were also found in blood.

Looked up from germline, CDR1 is SQVTM and CDR2 is ANQGSEA. Trimming at V came to 3 bases and at J to 3 bases, leaving 6 bases not matched to a gene. The CDR3 is 14 residues long. CDR3 regions of TCR beta were amplified from RNA transcripts. First-round RT-PCR relied on HTBI primers, and a second-round multiplex PCR came next. TCRdb re-called the multiplex PCR reads with MiXCR, one entry per CDR3 protein. The sample holds hundreds of thousands of distinct CDR3 sequences; under 50% are singletons and the top ten take around 3%. Source material: peripheral blood. The sequence was collected from an adult man with Graves' ophthalmopathy. The genes are TRBV29-1 and TRBJ2-7, with 9 bases identical to TRBD1. The CDR3, as DNA: TGCAGCGTTGAGCCGGGACAGGGCGGCTACGAGCAGTACTTC. Amino acid sequence: CSVEPGQGGYEQYF.